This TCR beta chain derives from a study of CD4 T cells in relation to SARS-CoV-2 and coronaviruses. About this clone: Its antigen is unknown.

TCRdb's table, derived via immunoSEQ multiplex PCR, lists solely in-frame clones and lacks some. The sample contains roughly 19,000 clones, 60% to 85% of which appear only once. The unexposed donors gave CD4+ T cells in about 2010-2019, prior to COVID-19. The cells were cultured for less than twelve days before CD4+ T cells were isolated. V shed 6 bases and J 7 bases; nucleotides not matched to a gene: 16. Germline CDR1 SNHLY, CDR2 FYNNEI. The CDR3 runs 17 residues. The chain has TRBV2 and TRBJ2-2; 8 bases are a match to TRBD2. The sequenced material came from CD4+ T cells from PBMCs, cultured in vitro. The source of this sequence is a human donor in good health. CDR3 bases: TGTGCCAGCAGCCAGTCCGGGAGCGGGAGAGGCAACGGGGAGCTGTTTTTT. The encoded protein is CASSQSGSGRGNGELFF.